This T cell receptor beta chain was sequenced during a study of control samples from healthy donors and cancer patients. Data came from immunoSEQ multiplex PCR; TCRdb stores just in-frame clones and leaves some out. This sample has fewer than 120,000 clones, with roughly 90% found just once. This CDR3 is built from 16 residues. In germline, CDR1 is KGHSH, CDR2 LQKENI. After removal of 3 bases from V and 7 bases from J, the junction contained 8 bases not matched to a gene. The chain carries TRBV18 and TRBJ1-6, with TRBD1 matching over 8 bases. The sample was PBMCs. The source of this sequence is an older woman with lung cancer. The CDR3 nucleotides read TGTGCCAGCTCACCTTCAGGGACAGGCAGCAATTCACCCCTCCACTTT. Encoded protein: CASSPSGTGSNSPLHF.